The 15 T cell receptor beta chains presented below share a single source sample, sequenced in a study of technical replicates of blood from several donors. Clones were sequenced by immunoSEQ multiplex PCR, and TCRdb holds only the in-frame ones, with some missing. The sample records about 82,000 clones, 90% to 95% being singletons. Material: T cells isolated from PBMCs. The receptors were sampled from a human donor in good health.

This clone was seen once. In DNA, the CDR3 is TGTGCCAGTACAGCGGGACAGGGGTCCTACGAGCAGTACTTC. It encodes CASTAGQGSYEQYF. The chain combines TRBV19 with TRBJ2-7, with 10 nucleotides matching TRBD1. Germline values: CDR1 LNHDA, CDR2 SQIVND (reference sequence). With 7 bases clipped from V and 1 base from J, the junction kept 4 bases outside the gene matches. The CDR3 sequence is 14 residues long.

In this sample, this clone turned up once. The J gene is TRBJ1-1, the V gene TRBV5-1, with D unclear. Per germline, CDR1 SGHRS and CDR2 YFSETQ. CDR3 length: 15 residues. V was clipped by 2 bases and J by 4 bases, with 15 bases between them. The CDR3 loop is CASSLLAGIGTEAFF. CDR3 nucleotides: TGCGCCAGCAGCTTACTAGCGGGGATCGGCACTGAAGCTTTCTTT.

This clone was counted a few times. The V and J genes are TRBV9 and TRBJ1-1; D may be TRBD1 (5 bases). There are 14 residues in the CDR3. CDR1 is SGDLS, CDR2 YYNGEE, per germline. The germline V and J ends were trimmed by 4 bases and 5 bases, with 15 bases remaining between them. CDR3 coding DNA: TGTGCCAGCAGCCCGTGGGGCGGGGGAACTGAAGCTTTCTTT. It translates to CASSPWGGGTEAFF.

The chain employs TRBV9 and TRBJ2-3; 7 bases are a match to TRBD2. The V gene end was trimmed by 4 bases and the J gene end by 0 bases; junction bases not matched to a gene: 8. In germline, CDR1 is SGDLS, CDR2 YYNGEE. The length of the CDR3 is 16 residues. The CDR3 DNA follows: TGTGCCAGCAGCTTTAGGGAGGGATCTAGCACAGATACGCAGTATTTT. This encodes CASSFREGSSTDTQYF.

J is TRBJ2-1 and V is TRBV29-1; 7 nucleotides match TRBD1. Unmatched junction bases numbered 15, after V lost 6 bases and J lost 13 bases. The germline V gene has CDR1 SQVTM and CDR2 ANQGSEA. This CDR3 contains 13 residues. The CDR3 spells CSVDRVSGQPQFF. The DNA for the CDR3 is TGCAGCGTCGACAGAGTTTCGGGACAGCCTCAGTTCTTC.

The chain carries TRBV5-6 and TRBJ2-5; 8 nucleotides line up with TRBD2. The CDR3 totals 16 residues. After removal of 0 bases from V and 1 base from J, the junction contained 5 bases not matched to a gene. Germline lookup yields CDR1 SGHDT and CDR2 YYEEEE. CDR3 region: CASSLASGLGQETQYF. CDR3 bases: TGTGCCAGCAGCTTGGCTAGCGGGTTAGGCCAAGAGACCCAGTACTTC.

The rearrangement uses TRBV5-1 and TRBJ2-7; 7 bases agree with TRBD1. This CDR3 region has 13 residues. Trimming took 4 bases from V and 7 from J; bases not matched to a gene: 8. Germline V gene data show CDR1 as SGHRS and CDR2 as YFSETQ. The CDR3 region has the DNA TGCGCCAGCAGCGACGACAGGGCGGAAGAGCAGTACTTC. Protein product: CASSDDRAEEQYF.

In DNA, the CDR3 is TGTGCCAGTAGTACGACTCTCCCCTACGAGCAGTACTTC. It specifies CASSTTLPYEQYF. The genes are TRBV19 and TRBJ2-7; no clear D gene. Germline loops: CDR1 LNHDA, CDR2 SQIVND (reference sequence). With 4 bases removed from V and 2 bases from J, the gap between germline ends came to 9 bases. CDR3 length equals 13 residues.

J is TRBJ2-7 and V is TRBV7-6; a possible D gene is TRBD1 (6 bases). This CDR3 spans 14 amino acids. Trimming cost V 5 bases and J 3 bases, with 14 bases left between them. Germline V lookup: CDR1 SGHVS, CDR2 FNYEAQ. The chain's CDR3 is CASSPGQKIYEQYF. The CDR3 DNA reads as TGTGCCAGCAGCCCAGGACAGAAAATCTACGAGCAGTACTTC.

The CDR3 protein is CASHKGGGETRGLHTDTQYF. The CDR3 DNA reads TGTGCCAGCCATAAGGGGGGAGGCGAAACAAGGGGGCTCCACACAGATACGCAGTATTTT. The rearrangement links TRBV21-1 to TRBJ2-3; whether TRBD1, the table's D call, matches the DNA was not checked. TRBV21-1 is labeled a pseudogene. This CDR3 comprises 20 residues.

The V gene is TRBV29-1, the J gene TRBJ2-3, with 7 nucleotides matching TRBD2. V was pared by 6 bases and J by 2 bases, with 8 bases of the junction left unmatched. This CDR3 contains 14 residues. Germline-derived CDR1 and CDR2 are SQVTM and ANQGSEA. CDR3 residues: CSVSTSLYTDTQYF. The CDR3 DNA reads TGCAGCGTCTCGACTAGCCTTTACACAGATACGCAGTATTTT.

The V call is TRBV5-1, the J call TRBJ2-7; 8 bases are a match to TRBD1. The germline V gene encodes CDR1 SGHRS and CDR2 YFSETQ. V lost 4 bases to trimming and J lost 2 bases; unmatched junction nucleotides: 8. The CDR3 totals 15 residues. CDR3 DNA: TGCGCCAGCAGCCAAAATGGACAGGGCACCTACGAGCAGTACTTC. It codes for CASSQNGQGTYEQYF.

The rearrangement joins TRBV6-1 to TRBJ2-7, with 8 nucleotides matching TRBD2. Germline CDR1 reads MNHNS; CDR2 reads SASEGT. The CDR3 is 14 residues long. V trimming: 3 bases; J trimming: 5 bases; junction bases outside the gene matches: 6. CDR3 nucleotides: TGTGCCAGCAGTGATGTCGCGGGAGGAGACGAGCAGTACTTC. Encoded protein: CASSDVAGGDEQYF.

This chain joins TRBV9 and TRBJ2-1; 8 bases are a match to TRBD1. V lost 6 bases and J lost 1; bases outside the gene matches: 3. The CDR3 runs 14 residues. Germline CDR1 reads SGDLS; CDR2 reads YYNGEE. In DNA form, the CDR3 reads TGTGCCAGCACCGGACAGGGTTCCTACAATGAGCAGTTCTTC. It is translated as CASTGQGSYNEQFF.

The rearrangement joins TRBV4-1 to TRBJ1-5; a possible D gene is TRBD1 (6 bases). CDR1 and CDR2 (germline): MGHRA, YSYEKL. The CDR3 has 15 amino acids. The V end lost 0 bases, the J end lost 7 bases, and 13 bases lay between the germline ends. The DNA for the CDR3 is TGCGCCAGCAGCCAAGATCTCGGGGGGCGACAGCCCCAGCATTTT. Amino acids: CASSQDLGGRQPQHF.